The 10 T cell receptor beta chains listed next were all sequenced from one sample in a study of long-term antiretroviral therapy in people with HIV (dated by TCRdb to the early 2020s). The immunoSEQ hsTCRB v3.0 assay was used at survey level resolution to sequence the TRB variable region. TCRdb stores this immuneACCESS table with in-frame sequences only. Part of the clones is absent; in the studies checked, under half of the shortfall reflects unresolved V genes, and no reason is known for the rest. For this sample the table gives some 16,000 clones, of which 70% to 90% were detected only once. The ten largest clones take up approximately 4.2% of the sample. The sequencing here drew on unsorted PBMCs, taken 0.1 years before starting antiretroviral therapy. These receptors were obtained from a man aged 18-30 years with HIV.

The sample holds one count of this clone. V and J are TRBV7-2 and TRBJ1-1; D might be TRBD1 (5 bases). CDR1 is SGHTA and CDR2 is FQGNSA in the germline V gene. The V end was cut by 1 base, the J end by 4 bases, with 10 bases between. This CDR3 comprises 14 residues. This CDR3 is CASSLVQGLTEAFF. For the CDR3, the DNA is TGTGCCAGCAGCTTAGTCCAGGGTCTCACTGAAGCTTTCTTT.

V usage is TRBV11-2 and J usage is TRBJ1-1; D possibly corresponds to TRBD1 (5 bases). This CDR3 is built from 15 residues. Looked up from germline, CDR1 is SGHAT and CDR2 is FQNNGV. Trimming shortened V by 0 bases and J by 1 base, and 9 bases separated the two germline ends. In DNA, the CDR3 is TGTGCCAGCAGCTTAGATGACAGACCGAACACTGAAGCTTTCTTT. The encoded protein is CASSLDDRPNTEAFF.

The V and J genes are TRBV28 and TRBJ2-1; 10 bases match TRBD2. Germline values: CDR1 MDHEN, CDR2 SYDVKM. Trimming at V came to 1 base and at J to 8 bases, leaving 8 bases not matched to a gene. CDR3 length equals 16 residues. CDR3 nucleotide sequence: TGTGCCAGCAGTTTATCTGCTAGCGGGGGTAGGCATGAGCAGTTCTTC. Its translation: CASSLSASGGRHEQFF.

V and J are TRBV2 and TRBJ1-2, with no clear D. The CDR3 consists of 14 residues. Trimming took off 4 bases at V and 6 bases at J, with 15 bases between the two ends. The germline V gene encodes CDR1 SNHLY and CDR2 FYNNEI. The DNA of the CDR3 is TGTGCCAGCAGTGGATCTCGCCCTAGGGATGGCTACACCTTC. Translating it yields CASSGSRPRDGYTF.

The rearrangement uses TRBV9 and TRBJ2-7; no clear D gene. The germline CDR1 and CDR2 sequences are SGDLS and YYNGEE. The CDR3 has 13 amino acids. Trimming cost V 3 bases and J 4 bases, with 11 bases left between them. The CDR3 spells CASSAPFEYEQYF. CDR3 bases: TGTGCCAGCAGCGCCCCATTCGAATACGAGCAGTACTTC.

The V call is TRBV4-3, the J call TRBJ2-1; 10 positions match TRBD1. The CDR3 sequence is 16 residues long. Trimming removed 8 bases from V and 7 bases from J; junction bases left unmatched: 14. The germline CDR1 and CDR2 sequences are LGHNA and YSLEER. The CDR3 coding sequence is TGCGCCAGCGCATCCGGGACAGGGGTTCTTGAGAATGAGCAGTTCTTC. Protein sequence: CASASGTGVLENEQFF.

V gene TRBV6-5 combines with J gene TRBJ2-7; perhaps D is TRBD1 or TRBD2 (5 bases each). CDR3 length: 13 residues. Trimming removed 6 bases from V and 0 bases from J, with 9 bases in between. CDR1 and CDR2 from the germline V gene are MNHEY and SVGAGI. Written as DNA, the CDR3 is TGTGCCAGCAGCCGGGACGGCTCCTACGAGCAGTACTTC. Translation: CASSRDGSYEQYF.

The rearrangement joins TRBV4-2 to TRBJ1-5; D is unresolved. Between the trimmed V and J ends, which lost 0 bases and 4 bases, there was a span of 10 bases. The CDR3 loop spans 15 amino acids. CDR1 LGHNA and CDR2 YNFKEQ come from the germline V gene. CDR3 loop: CASSQDAAGNQPQHF. The CDR3 DNA is TGTGCCAGCAGCCAAGACGCGGCGGGGAATCAGCCCCAGCATTTT.

The V and J genes are TRBV7-6 and TRBJ2-1, with 10 bases that match TRBD2. The ends lost 5 bases at V and 0 bases at J; junction bases unmatched: 7. CDR3 size: 17 residues. Germline loops: CDR1 SGHVS, CDR2 FNYEAQ. CDR3 in amino acids: CASSTPSGGSSYNEQFF. DNA for the CDR3: TGTGCCAGCAGCACACCTAGCGGGGGTAGCTCCTACAATGAGCAGTTCTTC.

The rearrangement links TRBV2 to TRBJ1-5; D is ambiguous. The CDR3 spans 14 residues. V shed 7 bases and J shed 6 bases, with 16 bases lying between them. Germline V gene lookup returns CDR1 SNHLY and CDR2 FYNNEI. CDR3: CASTTGAQAQPQHF. CDR3 coding DNA: TGTGCCAGCACGACCGGAGCCCAAGCTCAGCCCCAGCATTTT. Complete variable domain (other parts from reference TRBV2 and TRBJ1-5): EPEVTQTPSHQVTQMGQEVILRCVPISNHLYFYWYRQILGQKVEFLVSFYNNEISEKSEIFDDQFSVERPDGSNFTLKIRSTKLEDSAMYFCASTTGAQAQPQHFGDGTRLSIL.